Sequencing of this T cell receptor (beta chain) was carried out in a study of early T cells in non-severe SARS-CoV-2 infection. Study in general: The study sequenced bulk RNA from unsorted whole blood, with chains unpaired. Study observations and caveats: Private and CD4 specificities were missed by VDJdb matching, skewed to anti-spike CD8.

This clonotype was picked up many times. Its specificity is unknown. Looked up from germline, CDR1 is SGHAT and CDR2 is FQDESV (reference sequence). V was cut by 0 bases and J by 6 bases, with 9 bases left in between. The CDR3 spans 14 residues. Unique molecular identifiers were attached to individual cDNA molecules. TCRdb recomputed calls from the 5' RACE reads with MiXCR, one row per CDR3 protein. This table holds about 81,000 distinct CDR3 sequences, 11% to 15% found once. The chain recombines TRBV11-1 with TRBJ2-1; the D is unclear. Sequencing input: whole blood. The source of this sequence is an adult who was a healthcare worker with PCR-confirmed SARS-CoV-2 infection or an uninfected control (not recorded which). The DNA for the CDR3 is TGTGCCAGCAGCTTAGCCGGGCTCCTCAATGAGCAGTTCTTC. Protein product: CASSLAGLLNEQFF.